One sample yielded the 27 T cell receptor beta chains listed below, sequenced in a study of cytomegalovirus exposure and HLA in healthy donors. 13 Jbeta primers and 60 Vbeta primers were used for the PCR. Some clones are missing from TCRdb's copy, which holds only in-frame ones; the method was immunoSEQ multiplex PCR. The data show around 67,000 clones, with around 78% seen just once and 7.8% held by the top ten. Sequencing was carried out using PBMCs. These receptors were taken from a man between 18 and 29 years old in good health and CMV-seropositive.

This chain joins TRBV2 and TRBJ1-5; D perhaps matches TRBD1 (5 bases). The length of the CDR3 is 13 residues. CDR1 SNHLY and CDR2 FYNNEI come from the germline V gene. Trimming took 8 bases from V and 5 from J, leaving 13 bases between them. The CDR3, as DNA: TGTGCCAGCGATGCGGGGCCCTATCAGCCCCAGCATTTT. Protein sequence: CASDAGPYQPQHF.

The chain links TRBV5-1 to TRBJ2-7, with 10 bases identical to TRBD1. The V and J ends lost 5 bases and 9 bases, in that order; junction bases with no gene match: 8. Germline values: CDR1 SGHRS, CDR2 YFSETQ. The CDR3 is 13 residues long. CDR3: CASRRTGGEGQYF. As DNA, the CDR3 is TGCGCCAGCAGGCGGACAGGGGGTGAAGGGCAGTACTTC.

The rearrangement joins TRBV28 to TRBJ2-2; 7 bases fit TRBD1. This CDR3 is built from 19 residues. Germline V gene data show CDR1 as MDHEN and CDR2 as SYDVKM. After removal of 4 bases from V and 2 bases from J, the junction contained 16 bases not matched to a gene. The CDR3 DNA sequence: TGTGCCAGCAGTTCAATAAGGTCCGGGACAGATAGTAACACCGGGGAGCTGTTTTTT. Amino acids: CASSSIRSGTDSNTGELFF.

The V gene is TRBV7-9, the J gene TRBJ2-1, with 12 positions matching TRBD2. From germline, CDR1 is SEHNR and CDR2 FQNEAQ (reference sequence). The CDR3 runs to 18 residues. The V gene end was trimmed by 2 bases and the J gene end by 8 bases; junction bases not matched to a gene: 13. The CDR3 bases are TGTGCCAGCAGCTTACCCCCTCGACTAGCGGGAGACCGGGATGAGCAGTTCTTC. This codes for CASSLPPRLAGDRDEQFF.

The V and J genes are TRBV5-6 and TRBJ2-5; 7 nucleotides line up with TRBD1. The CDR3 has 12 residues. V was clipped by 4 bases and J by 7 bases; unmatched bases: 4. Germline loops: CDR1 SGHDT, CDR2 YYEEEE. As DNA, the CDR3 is TGTGCCAGCAGCGACCGGGACAGGACCCAGTACTTC. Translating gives CASSDRDRTQYF.

CDR3 sequence (DNA): TGTGCCAGCTCACGAGGGGGAGAGAACACTGAAGCTTTCTTT. Protein sequence: CASSRGGENTEAFF. The gene calls are TRBV18 and TRBJ1-1; weak D call: TRBD1 (6 bases). Germline loops: CDR1 KGHSH, CDR2 LQKENI. This CDR3 is 14 amino acids long. Trimming cost V 4 bases and J 1 base, with 10 bases left between them.

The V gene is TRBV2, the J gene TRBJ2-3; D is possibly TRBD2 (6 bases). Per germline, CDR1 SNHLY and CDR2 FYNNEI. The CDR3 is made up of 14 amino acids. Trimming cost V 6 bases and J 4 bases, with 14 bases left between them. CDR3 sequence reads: CASRRDSSSDTQYF. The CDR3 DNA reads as TGTGCCAGCAGGAGGGACTCTTCTTCAGATACGCAGTATTTT.

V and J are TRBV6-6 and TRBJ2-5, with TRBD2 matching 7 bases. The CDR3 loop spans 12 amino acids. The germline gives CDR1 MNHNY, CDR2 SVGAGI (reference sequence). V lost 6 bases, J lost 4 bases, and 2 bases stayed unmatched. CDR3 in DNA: TGTGCCAGCAGCGGGGAGGGAGAGACCCAGTACTTC. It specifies CASSGEGETQYF.

This CDR3 is CASSWMGGSSTEAFF. The CDR3 DNA is TGTGCCAGCAGCTGGATGGGGGGGTCGAGCACTGAAGCTTTCTTT. The V and J genes are TRBV7-9 and TRBJ1-1, with D maybe TRBD1 (5 bases). CDR3 length equals 15 residues. Trimming removed 4 bases at V and 4 bases at J, with 16 bases between. Germline CDR1 is SEHNR and CDR2 is FQNEAQ (reference sequence).

CDR3: CAGYRDGYTF. CDR3 bases: TGTGCCGGGTACAGGGACGGCTACACCTTC. The gene calls are TRBV30 and TRBJ1-2, with D perhaps matching TRBD1 (6 bases). The CDR3 extends over 10 amino acids. CDR1 GTSNPN and CDR2 SVGIG come from the germline V gene (reference sequence). Trimming left V 8 bases short and J 8 bases short, with 12 bases between.

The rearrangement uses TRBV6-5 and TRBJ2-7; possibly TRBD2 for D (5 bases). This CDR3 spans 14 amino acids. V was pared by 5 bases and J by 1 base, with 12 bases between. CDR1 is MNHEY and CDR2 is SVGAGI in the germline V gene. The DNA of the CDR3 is TGTGCCAGCAGTCCTCAGACGGGGTCCTACGAGCAGTACTTC. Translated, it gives CASSPQTGSYEQYF.

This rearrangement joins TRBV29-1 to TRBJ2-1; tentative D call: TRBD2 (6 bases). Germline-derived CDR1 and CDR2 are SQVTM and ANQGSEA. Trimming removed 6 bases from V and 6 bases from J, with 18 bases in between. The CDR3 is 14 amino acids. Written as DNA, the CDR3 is TGCAGCGTCACTCTAGCGCGTAAGGGCAATGAGCAGTTCTTC. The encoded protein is CSVTLARKGNEQFF.

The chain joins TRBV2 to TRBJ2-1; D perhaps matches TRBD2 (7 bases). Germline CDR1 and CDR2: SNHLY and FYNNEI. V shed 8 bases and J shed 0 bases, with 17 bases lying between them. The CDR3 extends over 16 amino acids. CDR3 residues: CASVQGGGPSYNEQFF. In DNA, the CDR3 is TGTGCCAGCGTCCAGGGAGGGGGGCCCTCCTACAATGAGCAGTTCTTC.

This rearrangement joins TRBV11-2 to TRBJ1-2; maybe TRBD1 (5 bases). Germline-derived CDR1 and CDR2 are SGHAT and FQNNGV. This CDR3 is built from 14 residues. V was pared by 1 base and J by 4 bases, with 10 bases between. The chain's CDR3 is CASSLGQRLYGYTF. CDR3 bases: TGTGCCAGCAGCTTAGGACAGAGACTCTATGGCTACACCTTC.

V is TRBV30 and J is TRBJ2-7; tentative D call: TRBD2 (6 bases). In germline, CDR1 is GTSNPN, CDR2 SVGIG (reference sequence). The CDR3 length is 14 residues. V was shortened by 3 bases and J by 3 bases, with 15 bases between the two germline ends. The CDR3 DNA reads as TGTGCCTGGAGCTTGTGGCGGGACGGCTACGAGCAGTACTTC. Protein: CAWSLWRDGYEQYF. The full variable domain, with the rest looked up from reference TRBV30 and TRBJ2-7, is SQTIHQWPATLVQPVGSPLSLECTVEGTSNPNLYWYRQAAGRGLQLLFYSVGIGQISSEVPQNLSASRPQDRQFILSSKKLLLSDSGFYLCAWSLWRDGYEQYFGPGTRLTVT.

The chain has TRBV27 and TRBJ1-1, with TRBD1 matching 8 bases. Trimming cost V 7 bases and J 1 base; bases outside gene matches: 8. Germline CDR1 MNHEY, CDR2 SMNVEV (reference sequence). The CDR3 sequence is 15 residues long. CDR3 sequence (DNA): TGTGCCAGCAAACCCTTGGGGACAGGGAACACTGAAGCTTTCTTT. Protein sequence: CASKPLGTGNTEAFF.

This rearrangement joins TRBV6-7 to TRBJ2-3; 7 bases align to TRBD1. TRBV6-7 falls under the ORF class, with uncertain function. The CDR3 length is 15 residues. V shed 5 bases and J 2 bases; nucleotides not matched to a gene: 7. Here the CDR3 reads CASSRTGEPTDTQYF. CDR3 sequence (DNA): TGTGCCAGCAGTCGTACAGGGGAGCCCACAGATACGCAGTATTTT.

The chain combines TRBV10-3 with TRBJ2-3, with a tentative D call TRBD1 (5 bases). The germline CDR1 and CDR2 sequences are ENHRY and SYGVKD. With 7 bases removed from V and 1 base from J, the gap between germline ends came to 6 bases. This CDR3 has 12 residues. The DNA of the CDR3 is TGTGCCATCAAACAGGGCACAGATACGCAGTATTTT. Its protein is CAIKQGTDTQYF.

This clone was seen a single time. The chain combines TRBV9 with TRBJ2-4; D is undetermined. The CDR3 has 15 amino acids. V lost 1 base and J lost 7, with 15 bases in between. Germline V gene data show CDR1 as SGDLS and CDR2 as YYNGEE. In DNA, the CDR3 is TGTGCCAGCAGCGTAAACGGAGAGGTGGCGAACATTCAGTACTTC. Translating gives CASSVNGEVANIQYF. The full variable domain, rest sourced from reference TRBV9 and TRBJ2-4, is DSGVTQTPKHLITATGQRVTLRCSPRSGDLSVYWYQQSLDQGLQFLIQYYNGEERAKGNILERFSAQQFPDLHSELNLSSLELGDSALYFCASSVNGEVANIQYFGAGTRLSVL.

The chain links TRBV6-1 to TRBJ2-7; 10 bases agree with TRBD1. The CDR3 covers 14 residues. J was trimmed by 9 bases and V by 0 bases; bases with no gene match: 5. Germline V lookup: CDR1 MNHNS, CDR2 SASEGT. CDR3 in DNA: TGTGCCAGCAGTGAAGCCTGGGACAGGGGTGTGCAGTACTTC. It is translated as CASSEAWDRGVQYF.

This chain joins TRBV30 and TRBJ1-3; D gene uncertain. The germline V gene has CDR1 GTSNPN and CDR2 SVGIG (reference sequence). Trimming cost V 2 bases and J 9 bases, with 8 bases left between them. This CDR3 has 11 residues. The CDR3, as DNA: TGTGCCTGGAGTAGAGAGGGCACCATATATTTT. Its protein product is CAWSREGTIYF.

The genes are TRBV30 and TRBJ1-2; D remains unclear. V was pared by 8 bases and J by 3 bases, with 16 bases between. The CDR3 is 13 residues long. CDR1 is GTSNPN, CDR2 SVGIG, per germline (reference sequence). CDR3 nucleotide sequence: TGTGCCCGTCGGCTTGGGGAGGACTATGGCTACACCTTC. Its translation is CARRLGEDYGYTF. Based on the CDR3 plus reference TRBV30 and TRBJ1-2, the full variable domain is SQTIHQWPATLVQPVGSPLSLECTVEGTSNPNLYWYRQAAGRGLQLLFYSVGIGQISSEVPQNLSASRPQDRQFILSSKKLLLSDSGFYLCARRLGEDYGYTFGSGTRLTVV.

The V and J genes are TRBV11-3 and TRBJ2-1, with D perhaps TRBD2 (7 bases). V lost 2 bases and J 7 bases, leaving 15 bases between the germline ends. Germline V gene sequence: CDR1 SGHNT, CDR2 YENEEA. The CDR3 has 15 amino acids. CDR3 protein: CASSLMGGPGNEQFF. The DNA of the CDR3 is TGTGCCAGCAGCTTAATGGGGGGGCCAGGTAATGAGCAGTTCTTC.

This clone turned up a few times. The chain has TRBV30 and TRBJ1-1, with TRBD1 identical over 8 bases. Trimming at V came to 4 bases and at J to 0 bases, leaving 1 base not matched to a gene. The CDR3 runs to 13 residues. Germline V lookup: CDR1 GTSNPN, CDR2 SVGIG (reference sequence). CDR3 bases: TGTGCCTGGAAGGACAGGGTGAACACTGAAGCTTTCTTT. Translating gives CAWKDRVNTEAFF.

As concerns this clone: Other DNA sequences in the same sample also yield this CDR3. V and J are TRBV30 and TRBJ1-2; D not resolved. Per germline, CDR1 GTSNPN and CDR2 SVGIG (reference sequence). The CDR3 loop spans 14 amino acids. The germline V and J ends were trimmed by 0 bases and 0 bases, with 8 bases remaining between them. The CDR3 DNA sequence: TGTGCCTGGAGTGTGCGGGGAGCTAACTATGGCTACACCTTC. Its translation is CAWSVRGANYGYTF.

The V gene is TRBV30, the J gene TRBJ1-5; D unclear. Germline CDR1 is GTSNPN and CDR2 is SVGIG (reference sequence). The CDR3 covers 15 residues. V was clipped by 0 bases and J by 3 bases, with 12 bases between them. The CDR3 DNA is TGTGCCTGGAGTGTTACCCCGGGATTCAATCAGCCCCAGCATTTT. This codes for CAWSVTPGFNQPQHF.

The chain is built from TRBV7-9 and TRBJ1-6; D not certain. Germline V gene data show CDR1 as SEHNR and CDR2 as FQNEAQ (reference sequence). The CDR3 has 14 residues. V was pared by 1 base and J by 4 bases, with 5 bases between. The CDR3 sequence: CASSLEQYNSPLHF. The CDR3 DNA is TGTGCCAGCAGCTTAGAACAGTATAATTCACCCCTCCACTTT.